This T cell receptor beta chain is drawn from a study of blood T cell repertoires in COVID-19. Across the study: COVID-19 samples from acute and convalescent phases originated in the United States, Italy and Spain. In each case, the material was cDNA or gDNA derived from T cells, B-cell-depleted T cells, or PBMCs.

In the original processing: From reference gene primer amplification, estimates of nucleated cell counts were derived. The table came from immunoSEQ multiplex PCR; TCRdb's copy has only in-frame clones and leaves some out. The DNA was the basis for D and trimming; V, J and clone size are from that table. This table has more than 110,000 clones, about 80% appearing once. The CDR3 spans 13 residues. Germline CDR1 reads SNHLY; CDR2 reads FYNNEI. J lost 4 bases, V lost 4 bases, and 3 bases had no gene match. This clone has more than one count but fewer than ten. Other nucleotide sequences in the sample specify the same CDR3.

The TCR originated in a woman of 80 years or more in a cohort sampled during active or convalescent COVID-19. The genes are TRBV2 and TRBJ1-2, with TRBD1 identical over 7 bases. Sequencing used peripheral blood. CDR3 sequence reads: CASSVRDSYGYTF. In DNA, the CDR3 is TGTGCCAGCAGTGTCCGGGACAGCTATGGCTACACCTTC.